A single sample is the source of the 22 T cell receptor beta chains below, sequenced in a study of CD8+ T cells in alopecia areata. RNA extraction and reverse transcription yielded cDNA as sequencing template. Profiled with immunoSEQ multiplex PCR; TCRdb holds only in-frame clones, not every one. There are 120,000 or so clones in the sample; around 45% occur only once, and about 10% lies in the top ten. Input material: NKG2D-low CD8+ T cells sorted from blood. The origin of the receptors is a human donor with alopecia areata.

The chain joins TRBV29-1 to TRBJ2-7; 10 bases align to TRBD1. The germline CDR1 and CDR2 sequences are SQVTM and ANQGSEA. This CDR3 has 14 residues. V shed 4 bases, J shed 0 bases, and the junction held 3 bases outside the gene matches. The CDR3 region is CSVAGTGDSYEQYF. In DNA form, the CDR3 reads TGCAGCGTTGCCGGGACAGGGGACTCCTACGAGCAGTACTTC.

The chain has TRBV4-1 and TRBJ2-7, with D possibly TRBD1 on 6 matching bases. The CDR3 extends over 14 amino acids. From germline, CDR1 is MGHRA and CDR2 YSYEKL. V was pared by 5 bases and J by 3 bases, with 14 bases between. The CDR3 nucleotides are TGCGCCAGCAGCAACTTCCCGGACAGCTACGAGCAGTACTTC. Protein: CASSNFPDSYEQYF.

V gene TRBV29-1 combines with J gene TRBJ2-1; D not certain. Germline V lookup: CDR1 SQVTM, CDR2 ANQGSEA. This CDR3 spans 15 amino acids. Trimming left V 2 bases short and J 2 bases short, with 13 bases between. In DNA form, the CDR3 reads TGCAGCGTTGAATCGGACGACAAGACCTACAATGAGCAGTTCTTC. Residues: CSVESDDKTYNEQFF.

This sequence joins TRBV2 and TRBJ1-2; D gene ambiguous. Per the germline V gene, CDR1 is SNHLY and CDR2 is FYNNEI. With 4 bases removed from V and 8 bases from J, the gap between germline ends came to 11 bases. This CDR3 contains 12 residues. CDR3 nucleotide sequence: TGTGCCAGCAGTGGAGGCGGCGGGGGCTACACCTTC. Its protein is CASSGGGGGYTF.

This clone was seen a handful of times. The rearrangement uses TRBV11-2 and TRBJ2-1; D unclear. Trimming pared 0 bases from V and 9 bases from J, leaving 0 bases between. CDR3 size: 10 residues. The germline CDR1 and CDR2 sequences are SGHAT and FQNNGV. The DNA of the CDR3 is TGTGCCAGCAGCTTAGATGAGCAGTTCTTC. Translation gives CASSLDEQFF.

The chain employs TRBV29-1 and TRBJ1-2; D possibly corresponds to TRBD1 (5 bases). Germline CDR1 and CDR2: SQVTM and ANQGSEA. This CDR3 has 12 amino acids. V lost 0 bases and J lost 8, with 10 bases in between. In DNA, the CDR3 is TGCAGCGTTGAAGACTATAGGGACGGCTACACCTTC. Protein product: CSVEDYRDGYTF.

The chain has TRBV10-2 and TRBJ1-2, with D possibly being TRBD1 (6 bases). This CDR3 contains 11 residues. V was trimmed by 4 bases and J by 8 bases, leaving 8 bases between them. Germline loops: CDR1 WSHSY, CDR2 SAAADI. The CDR3 reads CASSAGTGYTF. The CDR3 coding sequence is TGCGCCAGCAGTGCCGGGACAGGCTACACCTTC.

In its sample, this clone was seen a few times. The rearrangement links TRBV29-1 to TRBJ2-1; 9 bases are a match to TRBD1. CDR1 SQVTM and CDR2 ANQGSEA come from the germline V gene. The CDR3 loop spans 15 amino acids. V lost 8 bases, J lost 8 bases, and 16 bases stayed unmatched. The CDR3 DNA is TGCAGCACCCAACCGGGACAGGGAGTCTCAGATGAGCAGTTCTTC. Protein: CSTQPGQGVSDEQFF.

This clone has just a few counts. J is TRBJ2-1 and V is TRBV14; 8 nucleotides align to TRBD1. Germline assignment: CDR1 SGHDN and CDR2 FVKESK. This CDR3 is built from 15 residues. J was trimmed by 6 bases and V by 6 bases; bases with no gene match: 10. CDR3 protein: CASSRRDRTLNEQFF. As DNA, the CDR3 is TGTGCCAGCAGTCGCCGGGACAGGACCCTCAATGAGCAGTTCTTC.

This clone was counted a few times. This chain connects TRBV5-6 to TRBJ2-7, with 7 positions matching TRBD1. CDR1 and CDR2 from the germline V gene are SGHDT and YYEEEE. The CDR3 totals 13 residues. V was clipped by 0 bases and J by 3 bases; unmatched bases: 0. CDR3 nucleotides: TGTGCCAGCAGCTTGGGGACAGGCTACGAGCAGTACTTC. This translates into CASSLGTGYEQYF.

In this sample, this clone turned up a few times. The chain combines TRBV7-9 with TRBJ1-1; 7 bases map to TRBD1. V trimming: 8 bases; J trimming: 0 bases; junction bases outside the gene matches: 0. This CDR3 contains 12 residues. Germline-derived CDR1 and CDR2 are SEHNR and FQNEAQ (reference sequence). The CDR3 DNA sequence: TGTGCCAGCGACAGGGTGAACACTGAAGCTTTCTTT. It is translated as CASDRVNTEAFF.

The chain combines TRBV21-1 with TRBJ2-5; TRBD1, the D gene given by the table, was not confirmed from the DNA. TRBV21-1 counts as a pseudogene. The CDR3 spans 16 residues. CDR3 sequence reads: CASSKEETGKQETQYF. The CDR3, as DNA: TGTGCCAGCAGCAAAGAGGAGACAGGCAAACAAGAGACCCAGTACTTC.

The chain is built from TRBV4-1 and TRBJ2-3, with D unresolved. The CDR3 consists of 12 residues. With 2 bases removed from V and 5 bases from J, the gap between germline ends came to 5 bases. Germline V gene data show CDR1 as MGHRA and CDR2 as YSYEKL. The CDR3 DNA is TGCGCCAGCAGCCAAAAAGGAGATACGCAGTATTTT. Amino acid sequence: CASSQKGDTQYF.

This clone was seen once. The chain has TRBV13 and TRBJ2-3, with TRBD2 matching over 12 bases. This CDR3 has 17 residues. V lost 4 bases, J lost 0 bases, and 5 bases stayed unmatched. Germline V CDR1 and CDR2: PRHDT, FYEKMQ (reference sequence). CDR3 nucleotides: TGTGCCAGCAGCTACCGACTAGCGGGGGCTAGCACAGATACGCAGTATTTT. Amino acid sequence: CASSYRLAGASTDTQYF. Supplemented by reference TRBV13 and TRBJ2-3, the full variable domain reads AAGVIQSPRHLIKEKRETATLKCYPIPRHDTVYWYQQGPGQDPQFLISFYEKMQSDKGSIPDRFSAQQFSDYHSELNMSSLELGDSALYFCASSYRLAGASTDTQYFGPGTRLTVL.

V gene TRBV5-1 combines with J gene TRBJ2-7; unclear D gene. Trimming removed 0 bases at V and 2 bases at J, with 6 bases between. The CDR3 has 13 amino acids. Germline CDR1 SGHRS, CDR2 YFSETQ. This CDR3 is CASSLEVTYEQYF. For the CDR3, the DNA is TGCGCCAGCAGCTTGGAAGTAACCTACGAGCAGTACTTC.

The genes are TRBV5-6 and TRBJ2-5; D is unresolved. The ends were cut back, 5 bases at V and 4 bases at J, with 15 bases in the middle. CDR1 is SGHDT and CDR2 is YYEEEE in the germline V gene. CDR3 length: 14 amino acids. CDR3 coding DNA: TGTGCCAGCAGGGCCGATCTCGAAAGAGAGACCCAGTACTTC. Encoded protein: CASRADLERETQYF.

This clone was observed a few times. The chain joins TRBV29-1 to TRBJ2-7; 14 nucleotides match TRBD2. The CDR3 extends over 15 amino acids. CDR1 and CDR2 (germline): SQVTM, ANQGSEA. The CDR3 protein is CSAGTSGSSGYEQYF. The DNA for the CDR3 is TGCAGTGCCGGGACTAGCGGGAGCTCAGGCTACGAGCAGTACTTC.

The V and J genes are TRBV29-1 and TRBJ1-1; TRBD1 matches 10 bases. The length of the CDR3 is 15 residues. Trimming at V came to 4 bases and at J to 5 bases, leaving 10 bases not matched to a gene. Germline V lookup: CDR1 SQVTM, CDR2 ANQGSEA. The CDR3 DNA is TGCAGCGTTGTGAAGGCAGGGACAGGGGTTACTGAAGCTTTCTTT. Translating it yields CSVVKAGTGVTEAFF.

The chain recombines TRBV29-1 with TRBJ1-4, with TRBD1 as a possible D gene (5 bases). In germline, CDR1 is SQVTM, CDR2 ANQGSEA. Between the trimmed V and J ends, which lost 4 bases and 7 bases, there was a span of 10 bases. The CDR3 consists of 12 residues. DNA of the CDR3: TGCAGCGTTGGCAGGGAAGGTGAAAAACTGTTTTTT. Its protein product is CSVGREGEKLFF.

This clone was seen just once. The V gene is TRBV30, the J gene TRBJ2-1; D unresolved. This CDR3 contains 11 residues. Trimming left V 0 bases short and J 9 bases short, with 6 bases between. The germline V gene has CDR1 GTSNPN and CDR2 SVGIG (reference sequence). The CDR3 DNA reads as TGTGCCTGGAGTGTTTCGCCTGAGCAGTTCTTC. Translating it yields CAWSVSPEQFF.

J is TRBJ2-5 and V is TRBV6-5; possibly TRBD1 for D (6 bases). V shed 0 bases and J shed 5 bases, with 13 bases lying between them. Germline CDR1 reads MNHEY; CDR2 reads SVGAGI. CDR3 length: 15 residues. The CDR3 protein is CASSYSDSGAETQYF. The CDR3 DNA follows: TGTGCCAGCAGTTACTCGGACAGTGGGGCGGAGACCCAGTACTTC.

In DNA, the CDR3 is TGTGCCAGCAGCTTGGGACGGGGAAGAGCTTTCTTT. It codes for CASSLGRGRAFF. The chain recombines TRBV5-6 with TRBJ1-1; D ambiguous. The V and J ends lost 0 bases and 10 bases respectively, with 10 bases between them. CDR1 SGHDT and CDR2 YYEEEE come from the germline V gene. The CDR3 is made up of 12 amino acids.